Listed below are T cell receptor beta chains from one sample, sequenced in a study of blood T cells in healthy people across ages. TCRdb processed the 5' RACE reads anew with MiXCR; each CDR3 protein has one entry. The sample includes 650,000 to 800,000 distinct CDR3 sequences, approximately 52% of them seen just once. Sequencing was performed on blood. These receptors originate from a woman older than 75 in good health. CDR3s include the opening cysteine and the closing phenylalanine or tryptophan. The D gene is left open where the match is weak. Where a row states a size, it is once, few, many or the class of an expanded clone; other rows omit it.

TRBJ2-2	TRBD1	TRBV11-2	.	CASSHDRANTGELFF	TGTGCCAGCAGCCATGACAGGGCGAACACCGGGGAGCTGTTTTTT
TRBJ1-1	.	TRBV5-1	.	CASSLEQGKAFF	TGCGCCAGCAGCCTGGAACAGGGCAAAGCTTTCTTT
TRBJ2-2	.	TRBV6-5	many	CASSLLVRVWTGELFF	TGTGCCAGCAGCCTCCTGGTCAGGGTTTGGACCGGGGAGCTGTTTTTT
TRBJ2-3	TRBD1	TRBV4-1	.	CASSLGTGARTDTQYF	TGCGCCAGCAGCCTGGGGACAGGGGCGCGCACAGATACGCAGTATTTT
TRBJ1-2	TRBD1	TRBV20-1	many	CSVEGAVNYGYTF	TGCAGTGTGGAGGGGGCGGTCAATTATGGCTACACCTTC
TRBJ1-2	TRBD1	TRBV6-6	.	CASNGQGAYGYTF	TGTGCCAGCAACGGACAGGGCGCCTATGGCTACACCTTC
TRBJ2-3	TRBD2	TRBV20-1	.	CSARGMVAGFTDTQYF	TGCAGTGCTAGAGGAATGGTAGCGGGGTTCACAGATACGCAGTATTTT
TRBJ2-7	.	TRBV7-3	.	CASSAFYGYEQYF	TGTGCCAGCAGCGCCTTCTACGGATACGAGCAGTACTTC
TRBJ2-1	.	TRBV3-1	.	CASSQDSRTLNEQFF	TGTGCCAGCAGCCAAGATTCGAGGACATTGAATGAGCAGTTCTTC
TRBJ1-2	.	TRBV7-2	.	CASSLGRADGTGYTF	TGTGCCAGCAGCTTAGGTAGGGCGGATGGTACTGGCTACACCTTC
TRBJ1-1	.	TRBV29-1	.	CSVSAGQGTEAFF	TGCAGCGTTTCCGCTGGTCAAGGCACTGAAGCTTTCTTT
TRBJ2-5	TRBD1	TRBV27	.	CASKQGETQYF	TGTGCCAGCAAACAGGGGGAGACCCAGTACTTC
TRBJ2-1	TRBD1	TRBV2	many	CASSDLTGTIKQFF	TGTGCCAGCAGTGATCTGACAGGGACCATTAAGCAGTTCTTC
TRBJ2-4	.	TRBV12-3/TRBV12-4	many	CASSSLLAKNIQYF	TGTGCCAGCTCGAGCCTTCTAGCCAAAAACATTCAGTACTTC
TRBJ2-1	.	TRBV7-2	many	CASSPKVHEQFF	TGTGCCAGCAGCCCCAAGGTGCATGAGCAGTTCTTC
TRBJ1-2	.	TRBV4-2	few	CASSQAGVTYGYTF	TGTGCCAGCAGCCAAGCGGGGGTCACCTATGGCTACACCTTC
TRBJ2-1	TRBD1	TRBV5-1	.	CASSLGTGYEQFF	TGCGCCAGCAGCTTAGGGACAGGGTATGAGCAGTTCTTC
TRBJ1-1	.	TRBV5-1	once	CASSSQGPKYEAFF	TGCGCCAGCAGCTCGCAGGGCCCTAAATATGAAGCTTTCTTT
TRBJ2-7	.	TRBV5-4	few	CASSFETRPYEQYF	TGTGCCAGCAGCTTCGAGACAAGACCCTACGAGCAGTACTTC